The next 5 T cell receptor beta chains were all read from a single sample in a study of regulatory T cells in long-lasting Graves disease. The authors built TCR beta libraries using iRepertoire HTBI primers and Arm-PCR of CDR3 regions. From the multiplex PCR reads, TCRdb called clonotypes with MiXCR, one entry per CDR3 protein. The sample gives 300,000 to 500,000 distinct CDR3 sequences, roughly 20% of which show up once; around 20% is in the top ten. Time point: persistent/refractory GD, antithyroid drugs over 5 years with positive TRAb. Generation of the TCR library employed RNA extracted from PBMCs. This material consisted of peripheral blood mononuclear cells (PBMCs), taken when the disease was refractory, from a patient treated with antithyroid drugs. Receptor source: a female donor with Graves disease.

This clonotype was observed at least ten times. The chain joins TRBV28 to TRBJ1-1; D is unresolved. Germline V gene data show CDR1 as MDHEN and CDR2 as SYDVKM. There are 13 residues in the CDR3. Trimming took 4 bases from V and 0 from J, leaving 6 bases between them. The CDR3 here is CASSSVLNTEAFF. CDR3 coding DNA: TGTGCCAGCAGTTCAGTATTGAACACTGAAGCTTTCTTT.

This chain uses TRBV6-2 or TRBV6-3 with TRBJ2-7, with no clear D. Trimming cost V 2 bases and J 3 bases, with 20 bases left between them. The CDR3 is 17 amino acids. Germline CDR1 reads MNHEY; CDR2 reads SVGEGT. The CDR3, as DNA: TGTGCCAGCAGTTACAGCCTACTGAGGTCAGGAGACTACGAGCAGTACTTC. This gives the protein CASSYSLLRSGDYEQYF.

This clonotype was detected ten times or more. V is TRBV11-2 and J is TRBJ1-6, with no clear D. CDR1 and CDR2 (germline): SGHAT, FQNNGV. V lost 5 bases to trimming and J lost 7 bases, with 12 bases between them. This CDR3 has 14 amino acids. The CDR3 bases are TGTGCCAGCAGCCTAGGGCCATTGAATTCACCCCTCCACTTT. Translating it yields CASSLGPLNSPLHF.

In this sample, this clonotype turned up many times. This chain connects TRBV12-3 or TRBV12-4 to TRBJ2-4, with no clear D. V was pared by 6 bases and J by 1 base, with 19 bases between. The CDR3 length is 17 residues. CDR3 sequence reads: CASRLRAVDGAKNIQYF. The CDR3 nucleotides read TGTGCCAGCAGGCTCCGGGCCGTAGATGGGGCCAAAAACATTCAGTACTTC.

The chain couples TRBV14 to TRBJ2-7; D gene uncertain. Deletions cut 2 bases from V and 2 bases from J, with 10 bases between. Germline CDR1 reads SGHDN; CDR2 reads FVKESK. There are 14 residues in the CDR3. CDR3 sequence reads: CASSQMTFTYEQYF. The CDR3 nucleotides are TGTGCCAGCAGCCAAATGACTTTTACCTACGAGCAGTACTTC.